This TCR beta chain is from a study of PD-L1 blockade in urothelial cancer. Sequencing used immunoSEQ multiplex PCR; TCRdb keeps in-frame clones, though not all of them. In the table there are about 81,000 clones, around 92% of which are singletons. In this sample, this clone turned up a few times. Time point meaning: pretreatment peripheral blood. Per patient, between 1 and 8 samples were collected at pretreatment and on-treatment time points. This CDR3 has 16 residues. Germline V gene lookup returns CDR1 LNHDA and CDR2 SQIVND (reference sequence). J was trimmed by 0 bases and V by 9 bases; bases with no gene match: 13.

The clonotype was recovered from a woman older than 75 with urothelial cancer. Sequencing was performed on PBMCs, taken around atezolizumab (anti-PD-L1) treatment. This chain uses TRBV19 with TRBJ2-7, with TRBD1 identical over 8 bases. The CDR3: CASVGQGQKFSYEQYF. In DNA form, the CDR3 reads TGTGCCAGCGTCGGACAGGGACAGAAGTTCTCCTACGAGCAGTACTTC.